The 2 T cell receptor beta chains presented below share a single source sample, sequenced in a study of CD8 T cells in ankylosing spondylitis. One entry per CDR3 protein results from TCRdb running MiXCR on the 5' RACE reads. This sample has about 250,000 distinct CDR3 sequences, with 8% to 9% found just once. The sequenced material came from blood, either unsorted or a sorted T cell fraction (not recorded which). These receptors all stem from a female donor with ankylosing spondylitis or in good health (not recorded which).

This clonotype was observed many times. The V call is TRBV12-3 or TRBV12-4, the J call TRBJ1-5; D ambiguous. The CDR3 is 12 residues long. Trimming shortened V by 7 bases and J by 7 bases, and 11 bases separated the two germline ends. CDR3 in DNA: TGTGCCAGCACCCTGGGAGGGCAGCCCCAGCATTTT. It is translated as CASTLGGQPQHF.

This clonotype was picked up many times. The J gene is TRBJ1-1, the V gene TRBV6-2 or TRBV6-3; TRBD1 is a possible D gene (5 bases). The CDR3 runs to 17 residues. Trimming cost V 0 bases and J 0 bases, with 14 bases left between them. Per the germline V gene, CDR1 is MNHEY and CDR2 is SVGEGT. The CDR3 sequence is CASSYSKVDSLNTEAFF. CDR3 bases: TGTGCCAGCAGTTACTCGAAGGTAGACAGCCTGAACACTGAAGCTTTCTTT.